This T cell receptor (beta chain) was sequenced during a study of long-term antiretroviral therapy in people with HIV. Broader study findings: The study collected no data on ART adherence, viral resistance or therapy changes. Clones showing expansion before ART dominated the repertoire at all time points.

This CDR3 comprises 15 residues. CDR1 LGHNA and CDR2 YSLEER come from the germline V gene. The V gene lost 4 bases and the J gene lost 0 bases, with 9 bases spanning the gap. Remarks on this clone: Its matching antigen is unknown.

The run of the v3.0 immunoSEQ assay was at survey level. Profiling relied on immunoSEQ multiplex PCR, and the TCRdb table lists in-frame clones only, not all of them. The sample gives over 15,000 clones, roughly nine tenths of which show up once; less than 9.5% is in the top ten. The source of this sequence is a man in his fifties or sixties with HIV. The sequencing used unsorted PBMCs, collected 4.2 years after starting antiretroviral therapy. The chain carries TRBV4-3 and TRBJ1-4; no reliable D call. The CDR3 sequence is CASSLGTSTNEKLFF. CDR3 nucleotide sequence: TGCGCCAGCAGCCTGGGAACGTCAACTAATGAAAAACTGTTTTTT.